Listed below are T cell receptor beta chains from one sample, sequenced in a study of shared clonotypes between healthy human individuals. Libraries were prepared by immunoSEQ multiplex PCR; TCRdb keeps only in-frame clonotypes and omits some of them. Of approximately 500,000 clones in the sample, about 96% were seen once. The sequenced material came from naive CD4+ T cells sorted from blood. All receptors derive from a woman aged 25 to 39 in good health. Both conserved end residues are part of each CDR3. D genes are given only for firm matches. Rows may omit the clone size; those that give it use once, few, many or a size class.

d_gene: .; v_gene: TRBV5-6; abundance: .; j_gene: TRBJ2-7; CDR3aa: CASSVGGAFYEQYF; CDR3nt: TGTGCCAGCAGCGTCGGAGGGGCTTTCTACGAGCAGTACTTC
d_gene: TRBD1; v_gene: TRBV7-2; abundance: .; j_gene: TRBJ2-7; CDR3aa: CASSRRQGLNEQYF; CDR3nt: TGTGCCAGCAGCAGGAGACAGGGTCTAAACGAGCAGTACTTC
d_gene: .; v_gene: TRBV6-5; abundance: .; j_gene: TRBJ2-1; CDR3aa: CASRSSGDFYNEQFF; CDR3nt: TGTGCCAGCAGGTCCTCAGGGGACTTTTACAATGAGCAGTTCTTC
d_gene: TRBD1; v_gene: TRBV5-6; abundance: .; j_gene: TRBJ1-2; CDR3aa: CASSPDRVSGYTF; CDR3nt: TGTGCCAGCAGCCCGGACAGGGTTAGTGGCTACACCTTC
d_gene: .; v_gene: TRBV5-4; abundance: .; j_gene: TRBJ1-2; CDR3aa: CASSSRDSYGYTF; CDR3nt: TGTGCCAGCAGCTCCCGCGACAGCTATGGCTACACCTTC
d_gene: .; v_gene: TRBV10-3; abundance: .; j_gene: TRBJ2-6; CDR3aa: CAIRDIGANVLTF; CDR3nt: TGTGCCATCAGGGACATCGGGGCCAACGTCCTGACTTTC
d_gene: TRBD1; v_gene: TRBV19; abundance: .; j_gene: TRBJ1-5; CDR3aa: CASSIVRQGRNQPQHF; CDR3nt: TGTGCCAGTAGTATAGTTCGACAGGGACGCAATCAGCCCCAGCATTTT
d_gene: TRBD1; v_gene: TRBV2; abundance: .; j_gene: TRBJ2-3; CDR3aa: CASSRTGTGTISTDTQYF; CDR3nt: TGTGCCAGCAGTAGGACCGGGACAGGGACTATTAGCACAGATACGCAGTATTTT
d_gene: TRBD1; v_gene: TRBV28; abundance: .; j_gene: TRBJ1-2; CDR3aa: CASSFLDRAVYGYTF; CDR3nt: TGTGCCAGCAGTTTCCTTGACAGGGCGGTCTATGGCTACACCTTC
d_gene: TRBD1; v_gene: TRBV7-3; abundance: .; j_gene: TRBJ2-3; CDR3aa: CASSQTGGLEKQYF; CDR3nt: TGTGCCAGCAGCCAGACAGGGGGCCTCGAGAAGCAGTATTTT
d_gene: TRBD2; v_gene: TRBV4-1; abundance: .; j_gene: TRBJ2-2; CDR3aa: CASRRLAGVGTGELFF; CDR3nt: TGCGCCAGCAGGCGACTAGCGGGAGTGGGAACCGGGGAGCTGTTTTTT
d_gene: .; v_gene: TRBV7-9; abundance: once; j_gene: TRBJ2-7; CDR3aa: CASSSWVQGVTNEQYF; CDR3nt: TGTGCCAGCAGCTCCTGGGTCCAGGGAGTAACTAACGAGCAGTACTTC
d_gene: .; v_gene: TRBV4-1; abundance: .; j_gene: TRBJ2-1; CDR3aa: CASSQDGRRNEQFF; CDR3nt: TGCGCCAGCAGCCAAGACGGGAGACGCAATGAGCAGTTCTTC
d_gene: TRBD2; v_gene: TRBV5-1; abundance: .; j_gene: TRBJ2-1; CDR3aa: CASSASRREGEQFF; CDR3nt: TGCGCCAGCAGCGCCAGTCGGAGGGAGGGTGAGCAGTTCTTC
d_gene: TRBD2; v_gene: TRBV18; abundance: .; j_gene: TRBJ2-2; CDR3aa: CASSWREEVTGELFF; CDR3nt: TGTGCCAGCTCATGGCGGGAGGAGGTCACCGGGGAGCTGTTTTTT
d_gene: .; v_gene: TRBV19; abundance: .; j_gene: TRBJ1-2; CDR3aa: CASTHPGTLNYGYTF; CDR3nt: TGTGCCAGTACTCACCCCGGGACACTTAACTATGGCTACACCTTC
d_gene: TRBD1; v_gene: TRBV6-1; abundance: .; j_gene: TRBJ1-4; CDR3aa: CASTDRGREKLFF; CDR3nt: TGTGCCAGCACCGACAGGGGCCGGGAAAAACTGTTTTTT
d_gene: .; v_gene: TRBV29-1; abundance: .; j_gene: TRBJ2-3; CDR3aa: CSVVRTLLGTDTQYF; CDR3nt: TGCAGCGTTGTTAGGACACTTTTGGGCACAGATACGCAGTATTTT
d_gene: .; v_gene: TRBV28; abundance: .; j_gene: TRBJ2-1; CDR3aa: CASSANSAEQFF; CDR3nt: TGTGCCAGCAGTGCAAATAGCGCTGAGCAGTTCTTC
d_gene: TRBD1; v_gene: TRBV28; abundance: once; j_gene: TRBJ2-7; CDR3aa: CASSLFRGIHEQYF; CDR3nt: TGTGCCAGCAGTTTATTCAGGGGGATCCACGAGCAGTACTTC
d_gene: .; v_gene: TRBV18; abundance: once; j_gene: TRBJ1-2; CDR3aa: CASSPMNEGYGYTF; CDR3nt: TGTGCCAGCTCACCAATGAATGAGGGGTACGGCTACACCTTC
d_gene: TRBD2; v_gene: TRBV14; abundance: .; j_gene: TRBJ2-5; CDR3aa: CASSQAPASGRARETQYF; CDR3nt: TGTGCCAGCAGCCAAGCCCCGGCCAGCGGGAGGGCGCGAGAGACCCAGTACTTC
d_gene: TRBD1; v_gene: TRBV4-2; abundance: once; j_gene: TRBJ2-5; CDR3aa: CASSPSSWGQQETQYF; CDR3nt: TGTGCCAGCAGCCCTAGTAGTTGGGGACAGCAAGAGACCCAGTACTTC
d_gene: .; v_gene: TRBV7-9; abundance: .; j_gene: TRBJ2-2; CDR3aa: CASSLGRAGELFF; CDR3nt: TGTGCCAGCAGCTTAGGCAGGGCCGGGGAGCTGTTTTTT
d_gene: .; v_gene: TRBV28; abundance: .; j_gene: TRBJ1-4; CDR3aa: CASSAGAGRSLSDEKLFF; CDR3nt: TGTGCCAGCAGTGCCGGGGCCGGGAGGTCGTTGTCCGATGAAAAACTGTTTTTT
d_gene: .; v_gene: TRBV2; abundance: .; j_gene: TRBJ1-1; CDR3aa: CASSKNTEAFF; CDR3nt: TGTGCCAGCAGTAAGAACACTGAAGCTTTCTTT
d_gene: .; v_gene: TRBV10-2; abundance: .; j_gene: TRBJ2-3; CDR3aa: CASRRGEDTQYF; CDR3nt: TGCGCCAGCAGGAGGGGAGAAGATACGCAGTATTTT
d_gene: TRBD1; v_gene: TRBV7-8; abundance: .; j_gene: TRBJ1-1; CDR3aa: CASSYRQGRTEAFF; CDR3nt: TGTGCCAGCAGCTACAGACAGGGGCGGACTGAAGCTTTCTTT
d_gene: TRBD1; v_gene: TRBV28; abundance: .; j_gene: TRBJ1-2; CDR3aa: CASRTTGQGAGYTF; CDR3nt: TGTGCCAGCAGGACCACGGGACAGGGGGCTGGCTACACCTTC
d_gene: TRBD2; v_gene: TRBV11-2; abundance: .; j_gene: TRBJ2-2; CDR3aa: CASSLSASGNTGELFF; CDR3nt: TGTGCCAGCAGCTTATCGGCTAGCGGAAACACCGGGGAGCTGTTTTTT
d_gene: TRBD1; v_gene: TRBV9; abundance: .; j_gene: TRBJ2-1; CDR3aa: CASSVGTGTGSSYNEQFF; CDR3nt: TGTGCCAGCAGCGTAGGGACCGGGACAGGGAGCTCCTACAATGAGCAGTTCTTC
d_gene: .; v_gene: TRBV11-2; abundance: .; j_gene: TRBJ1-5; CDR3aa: CASSLAPVAQPQHF; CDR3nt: TGTGCCAGCAGCTTAGCTCCGGTGGCTCAGCCCCAGCATTTT
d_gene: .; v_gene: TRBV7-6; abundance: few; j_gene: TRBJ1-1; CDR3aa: CASSLTNTEAFF; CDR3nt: TGTGCCAGCAGCTTAACAAACACTGAAGCTTTCTTT
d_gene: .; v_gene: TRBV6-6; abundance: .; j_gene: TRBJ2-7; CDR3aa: CASSYAVSYEQYF; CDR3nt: TGTGCCAGCAGTTACGCGGTCTCCTACGAGCAGTACTTC
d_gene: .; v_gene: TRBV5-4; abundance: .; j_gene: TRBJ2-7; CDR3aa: CASSRTRTDTEQYF; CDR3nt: TGTGCCAGCAGCCGGACTAGGACAGATACCGAGCAGTACTTC
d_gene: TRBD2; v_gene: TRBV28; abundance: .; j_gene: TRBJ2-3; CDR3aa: CASSTIAGRNFGRADTQYF; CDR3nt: TGTGCCAGCAGTACAATAGCGGGCCGCAACTTCGGCCGGGCAGATACGCAGTATTTT
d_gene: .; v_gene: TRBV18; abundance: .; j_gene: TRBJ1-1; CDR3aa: CASSPGTDIQAAFF; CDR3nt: TGTGCCAGCTCACCAGGGACCGACATCCAAGCGGCTTTCTTT
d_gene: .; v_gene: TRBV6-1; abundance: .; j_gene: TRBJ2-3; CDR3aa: CASSETIGLYHTQYF; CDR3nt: TGTGCCAGCAGTGAGACTATCGGGCTCTACCATACGCAGTATTTT
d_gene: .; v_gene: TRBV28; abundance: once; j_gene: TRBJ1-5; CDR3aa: CASRKMGGAGQPQHF; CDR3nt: TGTGCCAGCAGAAAAATGGGGGGGGCAGGGCAGCCCCAGCATTTT
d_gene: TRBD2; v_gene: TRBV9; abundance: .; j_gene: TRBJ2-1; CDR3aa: CASSPPPLAGRGNEQFF; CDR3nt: TGTGCCAGCAGCCCCCCCCCTCTAGCGGGAAGAGGGAATGAGCAGTTCTTC
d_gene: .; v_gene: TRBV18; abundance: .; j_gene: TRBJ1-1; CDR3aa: CASSQGQKNTEAFF; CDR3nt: TGTGCCAGCTCACAGGGACAAAAGAACACTGAAGCTTTCTTT
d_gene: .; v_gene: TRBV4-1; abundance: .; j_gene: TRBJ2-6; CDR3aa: CASSQVSFGANVLTF; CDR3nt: TGCGCCAGCAGCCAAGTTTCGTTCGGGGCCAACGTCCTGACTTTC
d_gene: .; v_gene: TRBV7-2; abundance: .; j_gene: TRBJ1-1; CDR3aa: CASSLVGRFSAEAFF; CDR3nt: TGTGCCAGCAGCTTGGTGGGGCGCTTCTCAGCTGAAGCTTTCTTT
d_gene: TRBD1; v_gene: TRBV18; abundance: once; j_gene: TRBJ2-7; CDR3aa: CASSLPGTGPLYEQYF; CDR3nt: TGTGCCAGCTCACTCCCCGGGACAGGGCCTCTGTACGAGCAGTACTTC
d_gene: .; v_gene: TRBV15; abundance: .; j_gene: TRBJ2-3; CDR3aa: CATSPLAETTQYF; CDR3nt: TGTGCCACCAGCCCGCTAGCTGAAACCACGCAGTATTTT